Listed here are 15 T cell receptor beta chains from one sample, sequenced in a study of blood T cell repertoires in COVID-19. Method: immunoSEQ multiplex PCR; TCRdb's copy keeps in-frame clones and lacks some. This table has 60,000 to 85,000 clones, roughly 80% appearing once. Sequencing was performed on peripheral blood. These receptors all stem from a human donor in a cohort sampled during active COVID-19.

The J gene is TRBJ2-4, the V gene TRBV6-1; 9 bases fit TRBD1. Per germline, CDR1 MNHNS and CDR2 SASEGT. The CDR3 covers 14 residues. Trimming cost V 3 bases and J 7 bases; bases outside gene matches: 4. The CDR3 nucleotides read TGTGCCAGCAGTGAGCCGGGACAGGGTAACATTCAGTACTTC. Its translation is CASSEPGQGNIQYF.

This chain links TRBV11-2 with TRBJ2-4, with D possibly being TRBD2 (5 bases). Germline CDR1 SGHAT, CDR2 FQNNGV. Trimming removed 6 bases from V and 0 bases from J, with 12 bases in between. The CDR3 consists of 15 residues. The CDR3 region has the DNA TGTGCCAGCAGTGACATGGACTTAGCCAAAAACATTCAGTACTTC. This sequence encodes CASSDMDLAKNIQYF.

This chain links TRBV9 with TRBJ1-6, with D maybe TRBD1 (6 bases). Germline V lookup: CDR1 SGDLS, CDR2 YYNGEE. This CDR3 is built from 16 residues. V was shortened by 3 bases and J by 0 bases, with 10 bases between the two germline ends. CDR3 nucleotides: TGTGCCAGCAGCGCACAGACAGGCTCCTATAATTCACCCCTCCACTTT. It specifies CASSAQTGSYNSPLHF. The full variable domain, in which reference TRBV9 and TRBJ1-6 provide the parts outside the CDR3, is DSGVTQTPKHLITATGQRVTLRCSPRSGDLSVYWYQQSLDQGLQFLIQYYNGEERAKGNILERFSAQQFPDLHSELNLSSLELGDSALYFCASSAQTGSYNSPLHFGNGTRLTVT.

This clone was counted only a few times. The CDR3 sequence: CASSLIKSSGSGELFF. Here the CDR3 DNA reads TGTGCCAGCAGCTTAATAAAGTCTAGCGGGAGTGGGGAGCTGTTTTTT. The chain uses TRBV7-9 and TRBJ2-2; 10 nucleotides align to TRBD2. The V and J ends lost 2 bases and 8 bases, in that order; junction bases with no gene match: 8. Germline V gives CDR1 SEHNR, CDR2 FQNEAQ (reference sequence). This CDR3 comprises 16 residues.

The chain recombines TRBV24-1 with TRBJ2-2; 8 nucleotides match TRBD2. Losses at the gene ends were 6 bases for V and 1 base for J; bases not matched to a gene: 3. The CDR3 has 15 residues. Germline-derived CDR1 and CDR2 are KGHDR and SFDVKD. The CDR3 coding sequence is TGTGCCACCAGTAGCGGGAGTTGGAACACCGGGGAGCTGTTTTTT. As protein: CATSSGSWNTGELFF.

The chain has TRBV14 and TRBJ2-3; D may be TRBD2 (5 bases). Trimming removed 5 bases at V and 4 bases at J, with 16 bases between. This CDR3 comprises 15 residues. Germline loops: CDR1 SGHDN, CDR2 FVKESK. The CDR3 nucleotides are TGTGCCAGCAGCAGGCAACCCCAGCGGTCAGATACGCAGTATTTT. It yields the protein CASSRQPQRSDTQYF.

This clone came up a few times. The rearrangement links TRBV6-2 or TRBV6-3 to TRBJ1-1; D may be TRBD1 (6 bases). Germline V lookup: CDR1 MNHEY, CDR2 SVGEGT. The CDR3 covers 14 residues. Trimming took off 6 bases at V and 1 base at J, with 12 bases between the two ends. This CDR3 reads CASSPGGANTEAFF. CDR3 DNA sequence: TGTGCCAGCAGCCCCGGGGGGGCGAACACTGAAGCTTTCTTT.

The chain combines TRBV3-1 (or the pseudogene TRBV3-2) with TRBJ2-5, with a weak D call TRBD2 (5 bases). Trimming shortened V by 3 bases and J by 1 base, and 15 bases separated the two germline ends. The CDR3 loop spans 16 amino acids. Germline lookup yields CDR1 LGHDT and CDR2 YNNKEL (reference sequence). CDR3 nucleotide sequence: TGTGCCAGCAGCCAGGACGGACTGGGGAGCCAAGAGACCCAGTACTTC. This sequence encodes CASSQDGLGSQETQYF.

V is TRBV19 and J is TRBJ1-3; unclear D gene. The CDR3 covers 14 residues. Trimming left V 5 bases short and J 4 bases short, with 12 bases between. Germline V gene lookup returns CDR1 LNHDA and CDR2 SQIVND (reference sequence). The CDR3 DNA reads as TGTGCCAGTAGTTCCGAGGGTTCCGGAAACACCATATATTTT. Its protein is CASSSEGSGNTIYF.

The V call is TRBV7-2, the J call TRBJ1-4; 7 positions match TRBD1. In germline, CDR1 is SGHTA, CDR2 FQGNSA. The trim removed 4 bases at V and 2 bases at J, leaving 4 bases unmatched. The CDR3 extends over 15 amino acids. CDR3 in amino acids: CASSSTGRTNEKLFF. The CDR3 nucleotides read TGTGCCAGCAGCTCGACAGGGAGGACTAATGAAAAACTGTTTTTT. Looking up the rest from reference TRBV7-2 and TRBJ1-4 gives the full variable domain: GAGVSQSPSNKVTEKGKDVELRCDPISGHTALYWYRQSLGQGLEFLIYFQGNSAPDKSGLPSDRFSAERTGGSVSTLTIQRTQQEDSAVYLCASSSTGRTNEKLFFGSGTQLSVL.

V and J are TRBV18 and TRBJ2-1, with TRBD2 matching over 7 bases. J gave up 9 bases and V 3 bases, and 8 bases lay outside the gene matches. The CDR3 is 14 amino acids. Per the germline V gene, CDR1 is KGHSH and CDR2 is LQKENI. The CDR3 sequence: CASSPGGRRGEQFF. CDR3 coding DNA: TGTGCCAGCTCACCGGGAGGGAGGAGGGGTGAGCAGTTCTTC.

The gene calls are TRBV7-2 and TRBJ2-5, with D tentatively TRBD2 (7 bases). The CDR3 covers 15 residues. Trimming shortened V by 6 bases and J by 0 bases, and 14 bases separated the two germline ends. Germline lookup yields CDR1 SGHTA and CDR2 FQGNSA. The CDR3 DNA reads TGTGCCAGCAGTCGCGGGGGCCTCTACCAAGAGACCCAGTACTTC. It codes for CASSRGGLYQETQYF. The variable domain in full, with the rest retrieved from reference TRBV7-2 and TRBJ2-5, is GAGVSQSPSNKVTEKGKDVELRCDPISGHTALYWYRQSLGQGLEFLIYFQGNSAPDKSGLPSDRFSAERTGGSVSTLTIQRTQQEDSAVYLCASSRGGLYQETQYFGPGTRLLVL.

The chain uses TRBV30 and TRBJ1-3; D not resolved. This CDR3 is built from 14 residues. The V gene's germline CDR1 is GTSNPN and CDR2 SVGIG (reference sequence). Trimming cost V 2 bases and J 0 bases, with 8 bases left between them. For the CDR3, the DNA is TGTGCCTGGAGTCCGACAAGCTCTGGAAACACCATATATTTT. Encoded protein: CAWSPTSSGNTIYF.

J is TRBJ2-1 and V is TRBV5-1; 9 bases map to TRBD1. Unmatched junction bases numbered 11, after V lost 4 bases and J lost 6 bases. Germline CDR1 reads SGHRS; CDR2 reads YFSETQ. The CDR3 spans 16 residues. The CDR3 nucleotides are TGCGCCAGCAGCCAATCAACCGGGACAGGGCTCAATGAGCAGTTCTTC. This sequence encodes CASSQSTGTGLNEQFF. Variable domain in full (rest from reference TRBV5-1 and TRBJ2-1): KAGVTQTPRYLIKTRGQQVTLSCSPISGHRSVSWYQQTPGQGLQFLFEYFSETQRNKGNFPGRFSGRQFSNSRSEMNVSTLELGDSALYLCASSQSTGTGLNEQFFGPGTRLTVL.

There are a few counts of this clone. CDR3 DNA: TGTGCCAGCAGCCTACTAGACAGGGGATCCGGGGAGCTGTTTTTT. It is translated as CASSLLDRGSGELFF. This rearrangement joins TRBV6-2 or TRBV6-3 to TRBJ2-2, with 8 bases aligning to TRBD1. After removal of 6 bases from V and 6 bases from J, the junction contained 9 bases not matched to a gene. The CDR3 is 15 residues long. Germline lookup yields CDR1 MNHEY and CDR2 SVGEGT.